This is a list of T cell receptor beta chains from one sample in a study of monozygotic twins with inflammatory bowel disease. Each CDR3 protein gets one entry in TCRdb, which reprocessed the 5' RACE reads and gives no DNA. The sample totals just over 300,000 distinct CDR3 sequences; its top ten clones hold 5.5% to 6.5%. Input material: blood. All receptors come from a human donor with ulcerative colitis or Crohn's disease, or a healthy co-twin of an affected twin (not recorded which). CDR3s include the opening cysteine and the closing phenylalanine or tryptophan.

j_call v_call cdr3_aa
TRBJ1-6 TRBV20-1 CSAKGEGIGNSPLHF
TRBJ2-3 TRBV6-6 CASSYGQNTDTQYF
TRBJ2-7 TRBV20-1 CSATWAMTYEQYF
TRBJ1-2 TRBV30 CAWSAYYGYTF
TRBJ1-5 TRBV5-1 CASSLAGPQPQHF
TRBJ1-4 TRBV25-1 CASSAQQGVNEKLFF
TRBJ2-7 TRBV5-5 CASSLGPGSSYEQYF
TRBJ1-2 TRBV6-2/TRBV6-3 CASSYSIDRGYTF
TRBJ2-3 TRBV27 CASSLSGRASGDTQYF
TRBJ2-3 TRBV5-6 CASSRTGTGLSDTQYF
TRBJ2-3 TRBV4-2 CASSQYRFLAGEADTQYF
TRBJ1-1 TRBV7-2 CAGSLLGGSVNTEAFF
TRBJ1-1 TRBV25-1 CASSEKAHLEAFF
TRBJ2-5 TRBV27 CASSSGLTWETQYF
TRBJ2-7 TRBV7-2 CASSVVSNYEQYF
TRBJ2-5 TRBV7-9 CASSLLQGVQETQYF
TRBJ2-1 TRBV6-5 CASSYLPENNEQFF
TRBJ2-7 TRBV10-3 CAISPGTPYEQYF
TRBJ2-7 TRBV12-3/TRBV12-4 CASTWTEATYEQYF
TRBJ2-2 TRBV7-7 CASSPRTGGTGELFF
TRBJ2-2 TRBV11-3 CASSLLAGAYTGELFF
TRBJ2-4 TRBV7-2 CASSLDYVGGIQYF
TRBJ2-7 TRBV10-3 CAISGGTSGYEQYF
TRBJ2-5 TRBV12-3/TRBV12-4 CASTSLSDQTQYF
TRBJ2-7 TRBV18 CASSPPTLRTGGPYEQYF
TRBJ2-7 TRBV12-3/TRBV12-4 CASSLSESSYEQYF
TRBJ2-4 TRBV5-6 CASSREQVKNIQYF
TRBJ2-7 TRBV12-3/TRBV12-4 CASSLQDRYEQYF
TRBJ1-1 TRBV7-2 CASSFQGGNTEAFF
TRBJ1-1 TRBV4-1 CASSTGYRTEAFF
TRBJ2-5 TRBV5-1 CASSLRTSGTVTQYF
TRBJ2-5 TRBV6-2/TRBV6-3 CASSHPRGTQDTQYF
TRBJ1-2 TRBV6-5 CASSYASTSVLGGYTF
TRBJ2-1 TRBV11-3 CASSRTSGSYEQFF
TRBJ1-2 TRBV10-3 CAISAFGQGLSGYTF
TRBJ2-5 TRBV20-1 CSAPRQGETQYF
TRBJ2-1 TRBV15 CATSRASGVYNEQFF
TRBJ2-4 TRBV5-1 CASSVGTGQIAKNIQYF
TRBJ1-1 TRBV12-3/TRBV12-4 CASRPDRGRMNTEAFF
TRBJ2-7 TRBV7-2 CASRRFAGLDEQYF
TRBJ1-6 TRBV6-1 CASTFGDSLNSPLHF
TRBJ2-5 TRBV12-3/TRBV12-4 CASSDPLAGEGETQYF
TRBJ1-2 TRBV6-1 CASSLTGVNYGYTF
TRBJ2-7 TRBV21-1 CASSKPHLAPYEQYF
TRBJ2-3 TRBV9 CASSVGPVTDTQYF
TRBJ2-7 TRBV12-3/TRBV12-4 CASCAGYEQYF
TRBJ2-1 TRBV7-2 CASSRIASYNEQFF
TRBJ2-2 TRBV12-3/TRBV12-4 CASSTGTGVAYTGELFF
TRBJ2-5 TRBV7-2 CASSLAHFTGGQYQETQYF
TRBJ2-6 TRBV12-3/TRBV12-4 CASSLNLGLSGANVLTF